The 23 T cell receptor beta chains below come from one sample, sequenced in a study of cytomegalovirus exposure and HLA in healthy donors. Profiling relied on immunoSEQ multiplex PCR, and the TCRdb table lists in-frame clones only, not all of them. The table records 80,000 to 100,000 clones, just over 90% of them present only once. The sample taken for sequencing was PBMCs. Every receptor here comes from a man aged 25 to 40 in good health and CMV-seronegative.

J is TRBJ2-3 and V is TRBV9; 10 bases fit TRBD2. In germline, CDR1 is SGDLS, CDR2 YYNGEE. The CDR3 has 18 residues. Trimming took 0 bases from V and 2 from J; bases not matched to a gene: 9. The CDR3 sequence: CASSVEGTSGTTTDTQYF. CDR3 coding DNA: TGTGCCAGCAGCGTAGAAGGAACTAGCGGGACCACCACAGATACGCAGTATTTT.

The gene calls are TRBV6-5 and TRBJ2-1, with 10 bases fitting TRBD2. Germline lookup yields CDR1 MNHEY and CDR2 SVGAGI. Trimming took 2 bases from V and 9 from J; bases not matched to a gene: 10. CDR3 length: 16 amino acids. CDR3: CASSYRSSGGSGEQFF. In DNA, the CDR3 is TGTGCCAGCAGTTACAGATCTAGCGGGGGATCAGGTGAGCAGTTCTTC.

The V call is TRBV5-5, the J call TRBJ1-1; D remains unclear. Trimming pared 0 bases from V and 1 base from J, leaving 7 bases between. Germline V gene lookup returns CDR1 SGHKS and CDR2 YYEKEE (reference sequence). The CDR3 has 14 amino acids. In DNA, the CDR3 is TGTGCCAGCAGCTTGGTGGCAGGGAACACTGAAGCTTTCTTT. It specifies CASSLVAGNTEAFF.

This clone has only one observation. This rearrangement joins TRBV2 to TRBJ2-1; tentative D call: TRBD1 (6 bases). The ends were cut back, 6 bases at V and 10 bases at J, with 10 bases in the middle. CDR3 length: 11 residues. Germline-derived CDR1 and CDR2 are SNHLY and FYNNEI. CDR3: CASRSTGEQFF. The CDR3 DNA sequence: TGTGCCAGCAGATCCACAGGGGAGCAGTTCTTC.

The chain couples TRBV5-4 to TRBJ1-1, with D unclear. The CDR3 contains 13 residues. CDR1 and CDR2 from the germline V gene are SGHNT and YYREEE (reference sequence). With 4 bases removed from V and 5 bases from J, the gap between germline ends came to 12 bases. CDR3 DNA sequence: TGTGCCAGCAGCATGGAATTTCAGACTGAAGCTTTCTTT. It codes for CASSMEFQTEAFF.

The J gene is TRBJ2-3, the V gene TRBV7-2; 11 bases align to TRBD2. V lost 2 bases to trimming and J lost 5 bases; unmatched junction nucleotides: 15. The germline V gene encodes CDR1 SGHTA and CDR2 FQGNSA. The CDR3 sequence is 19 residues long. The CDR3 coding sequence is TGTGCCAGCAGCTTACCGGGGAACGTACTAGCGGGAGATCGAGATACGCAGTATTTT. Its protein is CASSLPGNVLAGDRDTQYF.

V usage is TRBV6-1 and J usage is TRBJ1-6; 10 bases agree with TRBD1. J gave up 14 bases and V 11 bases, and 9 bases lay outside the gene matches. The germline CDR1 and CDR2 sequences are MNHNS and SASEGT. The CDR3 length is 12 residues. The CDR3 is CAGRTGGSALHF. The CDR3 DNA sequence: TGTGCCGGCCGGACAGGGGGGTCGGCCCTCCACTTT.

The table lists this clone with a count of one. This chain joins TRBV5-1 and TRBJ2-7; 10 nucleotides line up with TRBD2. With 0 bases clipped from V and 4 bases from J, the junction kept 4 bases outside the gene matches. Germline values: CDR1 SGHRS, CDR2 YFSETQ. This CDR3 comprises 15 residues. CDR3 residues: CASSLEAGGPYEQYF. CDR3 coding DNA: TGCGCCAGCAGCTTGGAAGCGGGGGGGCCGTACGAGCAGTACTTC. Filled out from reference TRBV5-1 and TRBJ2-7, the complete variable domain reads KAGVTQTPRYLIKTRGQQVTLSCSPISGHRSVSWYQQTPGQGLQFLFEYFSETQRNKGNFPGRFSGRQFSNSRSEMNVSTLELGDSALYLCASSLEAGGPYEQYFGPGTRLTVT.

A note on this clone: Compared with germline, one end of the junction differs, possibly owing to a read error. J is TRBJ1-6 and V is TRBV19; D is perhaps TRBD1 (5 bases). The CDR3 is made up of 16 amino acids. CDR1 is LNHDA, CDR2 SQIVND, per germline (reference sequence). CDR3 DNA sequence: TGTGCCAGCAGTATTGATTGGGCAGGGAATAATTCACCCCTCCACTTT. Its protein product is CASSIDWAGNNSPLHF. Using reference TRBV19 and TRBJ1-6 for the parts outside the CDR3, the full variable domain is DGGITQSPKYLFRKEGQNVTLSCEQNLNHDAMYWYRQDPGQGLRLIYYSQIVNDFQKGDIAEGYSVSREKKESFPLTVTSAQKNPTAFYLCASSIDWAGNNSPLHFGNGTRLTVT.

The chain carries TRBV6-1 and TRBJ2-1, with D maybe TRBD1 (5 bases). Between the trimmed V and J ends, which lost 2 bases and 0 bases, there was a span of 8 bases. Germline V gene lookup returns CDR1 MNHNS and CDR2 SASEGT. This CDR3 region has 15 residues. In DNA form, the CDR3 reads TGTGCCAGCAGTGAAAGGGGAAGCTCCTACAATGAGCAGTTCTTC. This encodes CASSERGSSYNEQFF.

V gene TRBV19 combines with J gene TRBJ1-3, with 9 positions matching TRBD1. The length of the CDR3 is 15 residues. Trimming removed 4 bases from V and 4 bases from J; junction bases left unmatched: 5. Germline values: CDR1 LNHDA, CDR2 SQIVND (reference sequence). CDR3 nucleotide sequence: TGTGCCAGTAGTAGGGGACAGGGCGGCGGAAACACCATATATTTT. It codes for CASSRGQGGGNTIYF. The complete variable domain, with remaining parts taken from reference TRBV19 and TRBJ1-3, reads DGGITQSPKYLFRKEGQNVTLSCEQNLNHDAMYWYRQDPGQGLRLIYYSQIVNDFQKGDIAEGYSVSREKKESFPLTVTSAQKNPTAFYLCASSRGQGGGNTIYFGEGSWLTVV.

The CDR3 nucleotides are TGTGCCAGCAGCCAACTCTCGCGCTGGAGGGACTACAATGAGCAGTTCTTC. Its translation: CASSQLSRWRDYNEQFF. The chain couples TRBV7-9 to TRBJ2-1, with D perhaps TRBD2 (6 bases). Trimming took 5 bases from V and 3 from J, leaving 20 bases between them. CDR1 and CDR2 (germline): SEHNR, FQNEAQ (reference sequence). The CDR3 consists of 17 residues.

This clone was picked up one time. This sequence joins TRBV10-3 and TRBJ2-7, with 10 bases fitting TRBD1. Germline V gene lookup returns CDR1 ENHRY and CDR2 SYGVKD. V shed 6 bases, J shed 4 bases, and the junction held 9 bases outside the gene matches. This CDR3 is built from 15 residues. In nucleotides, the CDR3 is TGTGCCATCAGCCTCCGACAGGGGGCAGCATACGAGCAGTACTTC. It translates to CAISLRQGAAYEQYF.

This clone was counted only a few times. This chain joins TRBV4-2 and TRBJ2-7; TRBD2 is a possible D gene (6 bases). The CDR3 totals 14 residues. V dropped 0 bases and J dropped 4 bases, with 10 bases sitting between them. Germline V gene lookup returns CDR1 LGHNA and CDR2 YNFKEQ. Here the CDR3 DNA reads TGTGCCAGCAGCCAAGAAGGGCGGGATTACGAGCAGTACTTC. It codes for CASSQEGRDYEQYF.

The CDR3 here is CAINNVRGNTEAFF. The DNA of the CDR3 is TGTGCCATCAATAATGTCAGGGGCAACACTGAAGCTTTCTTT. The chain joins TRBV10-3 to TRBJ1-1; D perhaps matches TRBD1 (6 bases). V was trimmed by 7 bases and J by 2 bases, leaving 14 bases between them. There are 14 residues in the CDR3. Germline values: CDR1 ENHRY, CDR2 SYGVKD.

The chain couples TRBV11-3 to TRBJ2-7; 9 nucleotides agree with TRBD1. Germline values: CDR1 SGHNT, CDR2 YENEEA. Losses at the gene ends were 1 base for V and 4 bases for J; bases not matched to a gene: 5. This CDR3 contains 15 residues. The CDR3 bases are TGTGCCAGCAGCTTAGGCGGGACAGGGTCATACGAGCAGTACTTC. Amino acids: CASSLGGTGSYEQYF.

This chain uses TRBV4-2 with TRBJ2-3, with D perhaps matching TRBD1 (6 bases). Trimming took off 1 base at V and 0 bases at J, with 17 bases between the two ends. Germline-derived CDR1 and CDR2 are LGHNA and YNFKEQ. The CDR3 has 18 amino acids. CDR3 protein: CASSQVAASTGSTDTQYF. DNA for the CDR3: TGTGCCAGCAGCCAAGTTGCGGCCTCGACAGGTAGCACAGATACGCAGTATTTT.

The chain couples TRBV5-1 to TRBJ1-3; possibly TRBD1 for D (5 bases). CDR1 and CDR2 from the germline V gene are SGHRS and YFSETQ. The CDR3 has 17 residues. Trimming cost V 4 bases and J 0 bases, with 17 bases left between them. The CDR3 DNA reads TGCGCCAGCAGCCTGATCGACAGTTCTAGCTCTGGAAACACCATATATTTT. This encodes CASSLIDSSSSGNTIYF.

This clone was found once. The chain recombines TRBV10-3 with TRBJ2-7, with 10 bases fitting TRBD1. CDR1 is ENHRY and CDR2 is SYGVKD in the germline V gene. The V segment lost 6 bases and the J segment 6 bases; nucleotides outside the gene matches: 5. The CDR3 has 13 residues. The DNA for the CDR3 is TGTGCCATCAGCGGGACAGGGGCCGGCGAGCAGTACTTC. Encoded protein: CAISGTGAGEQYF.

The genes are TRBV29-1 and TRBJ1-2; D unresolved. V lost 7 bases and J 0 bases, leaving 18 bases between the germline ends. Germline assignment: CDR1 SQVTM and CDR2 ANQGSEA. There are 15 residues in the CDR3. The CDR3, as DNA: TGCAGCGCCTCCCGGACGGAGGAAACTAACTATGGCTACACCTTC. Protein: CSASRTEETNYGYTF.

The chain carries TRBV1 and TRBJ2-7; the table's TRBD2 call for D was not verified on the DNA. TRBV1 is labeled a pseudogene. CDR3 length: 16 residues. For the CDR3, the DNA is TGCACCAGCAGCCAAGAACCTATAGCTCCCTCCTACGAGCAGTACTTC. Its protein is CTSSQEPIAPSYEQYF.

The V call is TRBV11-2, the J call TRBJ2-7; TRBD2 matches 9 bases. V was clipped by 2 bases and J by 2 bases; unmatched bases: 10. The CDR3 runs 17 residues. Germline loops: CDR1 SGHAT, CDR2 FQNNGV. The CDR3 loop is CASSLQPAGGVTYEQYF. DNA of the CDR3: TGTGCCAGCAGCTTACAACCAGCGGGGGGCGTAACCTACGAGCAGTACTTC.

The chain joins TRBV5-1 to TRBJ2-2; TRBD1 aligns across 9 bases. The length of the CDR3 is 19 residues. Trimming cost V 3 bases and J 0 bases; bases outside gene matches: 12. The V gene's germline CDR1 is SGHRS and CDR2 YFSETQ. The CDR3 coding sequence is TGCGCCAGCAGCTCTTCTCCGGGACAGGGAAAGTCGAACACCGGGGAGCTGTTTTTT. Amino acid sequence: CASSSSPGQGKSNTGELFF.